The source of this T cell receptor beta chain is a study of technical replicates of blood from a few donors. Assay used: immunoSEQ multiplex PCR; TCRdb lists only in-frame clones, some missing. The table records about 63,000 clones, approximately 86% of them present only once. From germline, CDR1 is GTSNPN and CDR2 SVGIG (reference sequence). The ends lost 3 bases at V and 7 bases at J; junction bases unmatched: 2. This CDR3 region has 13 residues. Specimen: PBMCs. The TCR originated in a human donor in good health. Some clones in this sample may be carry-over from other donors' samples. J is TRBJ1-5 and V is TRBV30; 11 bases map to TRBD1. The CDR3 spells CAWSGTGGQPQHF. CDR3 coding DNA: TGTGCCTGGAGCGGGACAGGGGGACAGCCCCAGCATTTT.